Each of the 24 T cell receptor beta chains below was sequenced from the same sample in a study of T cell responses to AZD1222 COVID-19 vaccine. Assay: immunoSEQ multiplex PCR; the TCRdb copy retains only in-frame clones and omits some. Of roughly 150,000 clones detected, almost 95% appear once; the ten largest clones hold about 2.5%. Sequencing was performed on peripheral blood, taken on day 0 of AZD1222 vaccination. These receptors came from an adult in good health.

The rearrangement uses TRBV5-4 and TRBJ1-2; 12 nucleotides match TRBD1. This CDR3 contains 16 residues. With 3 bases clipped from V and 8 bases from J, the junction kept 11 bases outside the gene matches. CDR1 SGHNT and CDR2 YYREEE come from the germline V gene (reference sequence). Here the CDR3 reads CASSSAGTGGAEGYTF. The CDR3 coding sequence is TGTGCCAGCAGCTCGGCGGGGACAGGGGGCGCAGAAGGCTACACCTTC.

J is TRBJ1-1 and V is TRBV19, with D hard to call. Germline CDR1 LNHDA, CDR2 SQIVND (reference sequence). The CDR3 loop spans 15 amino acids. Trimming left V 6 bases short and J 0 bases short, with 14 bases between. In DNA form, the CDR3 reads TGTGCCAGTAGCGGGCAGTGGGAAATGAACACTGAAGCTTTCTTT. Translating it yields CASSGQWEMNTEAFF.

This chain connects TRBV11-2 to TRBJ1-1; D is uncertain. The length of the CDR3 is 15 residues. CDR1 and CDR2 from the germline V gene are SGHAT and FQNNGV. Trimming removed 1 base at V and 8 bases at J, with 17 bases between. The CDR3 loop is CASSLGFGGLREAFF. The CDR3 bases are TGTGCCAGCAGCTTAGGGTTCGGCGGTTTGCGGGAAGCTTTCTTT.

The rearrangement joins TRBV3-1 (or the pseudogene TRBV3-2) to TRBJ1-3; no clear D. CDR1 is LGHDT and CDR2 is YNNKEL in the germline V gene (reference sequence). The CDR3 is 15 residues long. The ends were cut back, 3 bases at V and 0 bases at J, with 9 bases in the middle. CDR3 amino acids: CASSQLGHSGNTIYF. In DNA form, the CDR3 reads TGTGCCAGCAGCCAGCTGGGTCACTCTGGAAACACCATATATTTT.

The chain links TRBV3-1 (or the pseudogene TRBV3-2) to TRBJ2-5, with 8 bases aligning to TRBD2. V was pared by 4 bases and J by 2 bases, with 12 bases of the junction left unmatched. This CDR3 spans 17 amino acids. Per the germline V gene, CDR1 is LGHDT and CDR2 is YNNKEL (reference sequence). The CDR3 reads CASSPLAKRGPQETQYF. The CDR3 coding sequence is TGTGCCAGCAGCCCGCTAGCGAAGCGGGGGCCTCAAGAGACCCAGTACTTC.

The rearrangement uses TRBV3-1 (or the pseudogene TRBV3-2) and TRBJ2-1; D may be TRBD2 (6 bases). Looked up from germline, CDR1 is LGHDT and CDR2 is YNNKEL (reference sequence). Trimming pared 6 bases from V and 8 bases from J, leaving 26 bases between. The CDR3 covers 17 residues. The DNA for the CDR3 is TGTGCCAGCAGACCACATGACGGACTATCCACGGCAGATGAGCAGTTCTTC. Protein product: CASRPHDGLSTADEQFF.

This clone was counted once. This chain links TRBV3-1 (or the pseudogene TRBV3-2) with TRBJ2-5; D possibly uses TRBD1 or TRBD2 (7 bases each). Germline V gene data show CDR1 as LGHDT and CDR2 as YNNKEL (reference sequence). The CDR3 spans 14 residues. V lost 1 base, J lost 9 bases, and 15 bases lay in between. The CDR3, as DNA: TGTGCCAGCAGCCAAGGACCGCAGGGGGGGCCCCAGTACTTC. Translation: CASSQGPQGGPQYF.

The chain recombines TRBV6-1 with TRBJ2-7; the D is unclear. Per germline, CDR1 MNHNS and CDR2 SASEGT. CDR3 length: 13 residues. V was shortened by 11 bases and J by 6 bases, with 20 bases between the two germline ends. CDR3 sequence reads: CACRSQSDPEQYF. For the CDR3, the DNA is TGTGCCTGCCGGTCCCAATCGGACCCCGAGCAGTACTTC.

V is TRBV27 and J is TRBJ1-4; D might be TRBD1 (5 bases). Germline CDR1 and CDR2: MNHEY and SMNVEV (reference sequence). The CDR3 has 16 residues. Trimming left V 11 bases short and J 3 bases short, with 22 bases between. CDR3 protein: CAPYTGPLAANEKLFF. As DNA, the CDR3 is TGTGCCCCCTACACGGGGCCGCTAGCGGCTAATGAAAAACTGTTTTTT.

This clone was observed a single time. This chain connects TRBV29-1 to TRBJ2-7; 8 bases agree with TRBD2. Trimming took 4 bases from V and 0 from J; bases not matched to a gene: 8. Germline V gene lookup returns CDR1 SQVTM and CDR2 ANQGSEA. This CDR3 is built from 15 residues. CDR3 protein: CSVVWAGGSSYEQYF. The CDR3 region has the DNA TGCAGCGTTGTTTGGGCGGGGGGTAGCTCCTACGAGCAGTACTTC.

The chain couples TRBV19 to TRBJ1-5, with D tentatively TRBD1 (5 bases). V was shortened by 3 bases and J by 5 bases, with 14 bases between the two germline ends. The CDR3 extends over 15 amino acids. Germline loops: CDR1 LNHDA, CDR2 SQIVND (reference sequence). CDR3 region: CASSILGGGDQPQHF. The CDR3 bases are TGTGCCAGTAGTATCCTCGGGGGTGGGGATCAGCCCCAGCATTTT.

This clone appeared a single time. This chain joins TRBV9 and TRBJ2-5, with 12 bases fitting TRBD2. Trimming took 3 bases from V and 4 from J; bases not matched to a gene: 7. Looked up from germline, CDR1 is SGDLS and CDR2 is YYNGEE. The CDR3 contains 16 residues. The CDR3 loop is CASSAPTSGGSETQYF. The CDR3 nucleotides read TGTGCCAGCAGCGCCCCGACTAGCGGGGGATCAGAGACCCAGTACTTC.

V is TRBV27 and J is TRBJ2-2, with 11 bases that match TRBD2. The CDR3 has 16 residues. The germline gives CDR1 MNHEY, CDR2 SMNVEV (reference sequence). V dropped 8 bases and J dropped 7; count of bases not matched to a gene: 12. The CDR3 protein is CASSSGRTGFGGELFF. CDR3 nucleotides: TGTGCCAGCTCTAGCGGGAGGACAGGCTTCGGCGGGGAGCTGTTTTTT.

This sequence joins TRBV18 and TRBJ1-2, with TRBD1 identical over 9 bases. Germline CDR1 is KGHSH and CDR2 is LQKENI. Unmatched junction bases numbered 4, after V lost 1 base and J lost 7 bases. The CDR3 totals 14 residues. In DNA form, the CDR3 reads TGTGCCAGCTCACCACTACAGGGGGCTGGTGGCTACACCTTC. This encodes CASSPLQGAGGYTF.

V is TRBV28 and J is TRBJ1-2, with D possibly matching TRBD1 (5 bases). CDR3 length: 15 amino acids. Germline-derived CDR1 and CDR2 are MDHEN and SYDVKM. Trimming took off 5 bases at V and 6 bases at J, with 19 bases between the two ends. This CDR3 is CASSGGFRGFDGYTF. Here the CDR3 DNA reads TGTGCCAGCAGTGGGGGGTTTCGAGGTTTCGATGGCTACACCTTC.

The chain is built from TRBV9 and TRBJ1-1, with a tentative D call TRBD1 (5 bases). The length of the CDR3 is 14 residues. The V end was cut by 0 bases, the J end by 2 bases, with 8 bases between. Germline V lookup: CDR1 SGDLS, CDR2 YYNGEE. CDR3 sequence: CASSVGGVNTEAFF. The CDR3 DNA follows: TGTGCCAGCAGCGTAGGGGGCGTAAACACTGAAGCTTTCTTT.

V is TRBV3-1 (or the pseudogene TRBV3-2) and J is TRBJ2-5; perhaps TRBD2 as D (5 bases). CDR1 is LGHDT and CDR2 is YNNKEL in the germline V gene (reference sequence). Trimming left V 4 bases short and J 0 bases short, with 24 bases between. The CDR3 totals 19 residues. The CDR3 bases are TGTGCCAGCAGCCCACCCCGGTTTTCGGGATTTAGGTACCAAGAGACCCAGTACTTC. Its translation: CASSPPRFSGFRYQETQYF.

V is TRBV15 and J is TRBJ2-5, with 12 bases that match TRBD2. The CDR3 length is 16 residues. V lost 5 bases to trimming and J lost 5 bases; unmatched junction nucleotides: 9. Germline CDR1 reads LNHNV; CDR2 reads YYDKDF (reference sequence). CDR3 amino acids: CATSSRTSGGWETQYF. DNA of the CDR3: TGTGCCACCAGCTCTCGAACTAGCGGGGGGTGGGAGACCCAGTACTTC. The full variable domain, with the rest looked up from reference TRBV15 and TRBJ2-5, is DAMVIQNPRYQVTQFGKPVTLSCSQTLNHNVMYWYQQKSSQAPKLLFHYYDKDFNNEADTPDNFQSRRPNTSFCFLDIRSPGLGDTAMYLCATSSRTSGGWETQYFGPGTRLLVL.

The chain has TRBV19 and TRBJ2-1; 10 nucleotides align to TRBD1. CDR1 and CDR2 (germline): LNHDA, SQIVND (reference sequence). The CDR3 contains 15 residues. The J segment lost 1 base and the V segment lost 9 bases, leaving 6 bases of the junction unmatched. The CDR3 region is CASGPGQGSYNEQFF. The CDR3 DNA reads TGTGCCAGCGGGCCGGGACAGGGGTCCTACAATGAGCAGTTCTTC.

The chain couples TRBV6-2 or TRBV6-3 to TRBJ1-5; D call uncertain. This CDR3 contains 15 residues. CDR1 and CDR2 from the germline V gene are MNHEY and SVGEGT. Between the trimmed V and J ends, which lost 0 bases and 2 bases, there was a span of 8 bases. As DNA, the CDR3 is TGTGCCAGCAGTTACTCGTTTGGAGGCAATCAGCCCCAGCATTTT. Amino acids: CASSYSFGGNQPQHF.

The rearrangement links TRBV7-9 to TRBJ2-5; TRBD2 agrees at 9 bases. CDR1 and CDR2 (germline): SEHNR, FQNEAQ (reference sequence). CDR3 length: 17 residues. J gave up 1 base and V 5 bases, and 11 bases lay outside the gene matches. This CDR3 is CASSHGTSSGIQETQYF. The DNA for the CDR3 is TGTGCCAGCAGCCACGGTACGTCTAGCGGGATCCAAGAGACCCAGTACTTC.

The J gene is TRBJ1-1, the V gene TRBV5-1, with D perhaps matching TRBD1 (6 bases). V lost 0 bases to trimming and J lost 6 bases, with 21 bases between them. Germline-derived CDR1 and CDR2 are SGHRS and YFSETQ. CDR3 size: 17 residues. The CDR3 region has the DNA TGCGCCAGCAGCTTGGCCTCTGGGACAAGGGGAAGCGCTGAAGCTTTCTTT. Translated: CASSLASGTRGSAEAFF.

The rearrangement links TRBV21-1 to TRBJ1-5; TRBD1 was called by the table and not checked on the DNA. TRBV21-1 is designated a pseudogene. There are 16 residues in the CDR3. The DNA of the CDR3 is TGTGCCAGCAGCAAAGAGGCAGGGATGGGCAATCAGCCCCAGCATTTT. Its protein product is CASSKEAGMGNQPQHF.

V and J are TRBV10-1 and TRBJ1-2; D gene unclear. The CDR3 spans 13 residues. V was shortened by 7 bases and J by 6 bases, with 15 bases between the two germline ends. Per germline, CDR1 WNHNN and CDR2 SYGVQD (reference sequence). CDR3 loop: CASMVLGDDGYTF. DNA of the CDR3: TGCGCCAGCATGGTTCTTGGGGATGATGGCTACACCTTC.